Listed here are 20 T cell receptor beta chains from one sample, sequenced in a study of blood T cells in healthy people across ages. PCR was performed a second time for about 6 to 12 cycles using a sample-barcoded 5' primer and a J-beta primer mix. In TCRdb, the 5' RACE reads were re-called with MiXCR into one record per CDR3 protein. The profile covers about 1.5 million distinct CDR3 sequences, with roughly 43% appearing a single time and over 3.5% taken by the ten largest. The sequenced sample was blood. Every receptor here comes from a woman younger than 30 in good health.

CDR3: CASSPRGRNEQFF. CDR3 coding DNA: TGTGCCAGCAGCCCCCGCGGGCGCAATGAGCAGTTCTTC. J is TRBJ2-1 and V is TRBV7-9, with D tentatively TRBD2 (5 bases). The V gene lost 5 bases and the J gene lost 6 bases, with 11 bases spanning the gap. Germline CDR1 SEHNR, CDR2 FQNEAQ (reference sequence). The CDR3 spans 13 residues.

The chain carries TRBV25-1 and TRBJ2-5; the D is unclear. The J call is uncertain, as TRBJ2-7 better fits the DNA end. Germline values: CDR1 MGHDK, CDR2 SYGVNS. The CDR3 runs to 14 residues. The DNA for the CDR3 is TGTGCCAGCAGTGAATACGGCCTCTCCTACGAGCAGTACTTC. Translating it yields CASSEYGLSYEQYF.

This chain connects TRBV29-1 to TRBJ1-1, with D possibly being TRBD1 (5 bases). This CDR3 is built from 13 residues. Trimming shortened V by 2 bases and J by 1 base, and 8 bases separated the two germline ends. The germline CDR1 and CDR2 sequences are SQVTM and ANQGSEA. The CDR3 bases are TGCAGCGTTGAACGGGGGGGGAACACTGAAGCTTTCTTT. Translating gives CSVERGGNTEAFF.

The chain is built from TRBV30 and TRBJ1-1, with unresolved D. The CDR3 totals 13 residues. Germline-derived CDR1 and CDR2 are GTSNPN and SVGIG (reference sequence). V lost 0 bases and J 1 base, leaving 6 bases between the germline ends. The CDR3 here is CAWSVTRNTEAFF. CDR3 nucleotides: TGTGCCTGGAGTGTAACGCGGAACACTGAAGCTTTCTTT. Supplemented by reference TRBV30 and TRBJ1-1, the full variable domain reads SQTIHQWPATLVQPVGSPLSLECTVEGTSNPNLYWYRQAAGRGLQLLFYSVGIGQISSEVPQNLSASRPQDRQFILSSKKLLLSDSGFYLCAWSVTRNTEAFFGQGTRLTVV.

The chain couples TRBV6-2 or TRBV6-3 to TRBJ2-7; 7 positions match TRBD2. CDR3 length equals 15 residues. Losses at the gene ends were 3 bases for V and 0 bases for J; bases not matched to a gene: 5. Germline V CDR1 and CDR2: MNHEY, SVGEGT. The CDR3 bases are TGTGCCAGCAGTTATGGGACTACATCCTCCTACGAGCAGTACTTC. It encodes CASSYGTTSSYEQYF.

This clonotype came up a few times. The rearrangement joins TRBV4-1 to TRBJ1-5; D is perhaps TRBD1 (5 bases). The CDR3 contains 18 residues. Germline V CDR1 and CDR2: MGHRA, YSYEKL. The ends were cut back, 0 bases at V and 2 bases at J, with 17 bases in the middle. CDR3 in DNA: TGCGCCAGCAGCCAAGAGTTTTTTCAGGGAGGGGGCAATCAGCCCCAGCATTTT. Protein: CASSQEFFQGGGNQPQHF.

This clonotype was recorded at least ten times. V gene TRBV29-1 combines with J gene TRBJ2-7; D gene unclear. V gave up 6 bases and J gave up 0 bases, with 9 bases separating them. Germline loops: CDR1 SQVTM, CDR2 ANQGSEA. The CDR3 totals 12 residues. The CDR3 DNA follows: TGCAGCGTCCACACCGCCTCCTACGAGCAGTACTTC. Translated, it gives CSVHTASYEQYF.

This clonotype has a handful of counts. The chain has TRBV7-2 and TRBJ1-4; D is perhaps TRBD1 (5 bases). Trimming took off 3 bases at V and 8 bases at J, with 13 bases between the two ends. Germline V gene sequence: CDR1 SGHTA, CDR2 FQGNSA. This CDR3 region has 14 residues. CDR3 DNA sequence: TGTGCCAGCAGCTTCCCCAGGGAGCGGGAAAAACTGTTTTTT. It translates to CASSFPREREKLFF.

This chain links TRBV29-1 with TRBJ2-5; D is possibly TRBD1 or TRBD2 (5 bases each). Between the trimmed V and J ends, which lost 4 bases and 2 bases, there was a span of 14 bases. The CDR3 length is 14 residues. The germline V gene encodes CDR1 SQVTM and CDR2 ANQGSEA. CDR3 sequence: CSVAAGGGQETQYF. CDR3 DNA: TGCAGCGTTGCGGCTGGGGGTGGACAAGAGACCCAGTACTTC.

The chain recombines TRBV12-3 or TRBV12-4 with TRBJ1-6; the D gene is possibly TRBD1 (5 bases). V lost 0 bases and J 8 bases, leaving 5 bases between the germline ends. This CDR3 contains 13 residues. The CDR3 coding sequence is TGTGCCAGCAGTTTAGCGACAGATTCACCCCTCCACTTT. It yields the protein CASSLATDSPLHF.

This clonotype was found a few times. The rearrangement uses TRBV12-3 or TRBV12-4 and TRBJ1-5, with 8 bases lining up with TRBD1. Trimming removed 4 bases from V and 6 bases from J; junction bases left unmatched: 2. The CDR3 has 13 amino acids. CDR3 bases: TGTGCCAGCAGTTGGCAGGGGGCTCAGCCCCAGCATTTT. Protein: CASSWQGAQPQHF.

The chain carries TRBV6-5 and TRBJ2-7, with D unclear. V lost 5 bases, J lost 2 bases, and 7 bases lay in between. The V gene's germline CDR1 is MNHEY and CDR2 SVGAGI. CDR3 length equals 12 residues. DNA for the CDR3: TGTGCCAGCAGTCGACCCCCCTACGAGCAGTACTTC. It yields the protein CASSRPPYEQYF.

Concerning this clonotype itself: A much larger clone differs from this one at a single base, so this may be a read error. The chain has TRBV6-2 or TRBV6-3 and TRBJ2-1; D is undetermined. This CDR3 contains 16 residues. Germline lookup yields CDR1 MNHEY and CDR2 SVGEGT. The V end was cut by 7 bases, the J end by 0 bases, with 16 bases between. The CDR3 spells CASTIQGRSSYNEQFF. The CDR3 DNA sequence: TGTGCCAGCACCATCCAAGGCAGGAGCTCCTACAATGAGCAGTTCTTC.

The chain carries TRBV20-1 and TRBJ2-1, with 9 bases that match TRBD2. With V trimmed by 6 bases and J by 2 bases, 17 bases remained unmatched. Germline V lookup: CDR1 DFQATT, CDR2 SNEGSKA (reference sequence). There are 18 residues in the CDR3. Here the CDR3 reads CSASGWLAGIFAYNEQFF. CDR3 coding DNA: TGCAGTGCCAGCGGTTGGCTAGCGGGAATCTTCGCCTACAATGAGCAGTTCTTC.

CDR3 bases: TGCAGTGCTAGAGATTATAGCGGGGGCACAGATACGCAGTATTTT. The encoded protein is CSARDYSGGTDTQYF. The chain employs TRBV20-1 and TRBJ2-3, with TRBD2 identical over 8 bases. CDR3 length equals 15 residues. V lost 0 bases to trimming and J lost 1 base; unmatched junction nucleotides: 3. Germline assignment: CDR1 DFQATT and CDR2 SNEGSKA (reference sequence).

The chain combines TRBV27 with TRBJ2-1; D gene uncertain. The length of the CDR3 is 14 residues. V was pared by 0 bases and J by 3 bases, with 6 bases between. Germline V CDR1 and CDR2: MNHEY, SMNVEV (reference sequence). CDR3 loop: CASSLSSLYNEQFF. CDR3 in DNA: TGTGCCAGCAGTTTATCGTCTCTCTACAATGAGCAGTTCTTC.

There are a few counts of this clonotype. The chain links TRBV7-3 to TRBJ2-5; no firm D call. The germline V gene encodes CDR1 SGHTA and CDR2 FQGTGA. The CDR3 consists of 13 residues. Trimming shortened V by 2 bases and J by 5 bases, and 9 bases separated the two germline ends. The CDR3 DNA reads TGTGCCAGCAGCTTAGCGGAGCCCGAGACCCAGTACTTC. Protein: CASSLAEPETQYF.

The V gene is TRBV6-5, the J gene TRBJ1-2; the D is unclear. The V and J ends lost 0 bases and 6 bases respectively, with 20 bases between them. The CDR3 runs to 17 residues. Germline assignment: CDR1 MNHEY and CDR2 SVGAGI. CDR3 protein: CASSYSISPKAVDGYTF. The CDR3 DNA follows: TGTGCCAGCAGTTACTCGATCTCCCCGAAGGCGGTGGATGGCTACACCTTC.

This clonotype came up many times. The CDR3 sequence: CSAREGQGNYEQYF. The DNA for the CDR3 is TGCAGTGCTAGAGAAGGACAGGGTAACTACGAGCAGTACTTC. V and J are TRBV20-1 and TRBJ2-7, with 8 bases that match TRBD1. The CDR3 loop spans 14 amino acids. The junction had 4 bases not matched to a gene; V was cut back by 0 bases and J by 3 bases. CDR1 is DFQATT, CDR2 SNEGSKA, per germline (reference sequence).

This clonotype was recorded at least ten times. The rearrangement joins TRBV7-2 to TRBJ2-1; 8 bases align to TRBD1. CDR3 length: 15 amino acids. The V segment lost 3 bases and the J segment 1 base; nucleotides outside the gene matches: 2. Germline V CDR1 and CDR2: SGHTA, FQGNSA. CDR3 in amino acids: CASSFDRGSYNEQFF. DNA of the CDR3: TGTGCCAGCAGCTTCGACAGGGGTTCCTACAATGAGCAGTTCTTC.